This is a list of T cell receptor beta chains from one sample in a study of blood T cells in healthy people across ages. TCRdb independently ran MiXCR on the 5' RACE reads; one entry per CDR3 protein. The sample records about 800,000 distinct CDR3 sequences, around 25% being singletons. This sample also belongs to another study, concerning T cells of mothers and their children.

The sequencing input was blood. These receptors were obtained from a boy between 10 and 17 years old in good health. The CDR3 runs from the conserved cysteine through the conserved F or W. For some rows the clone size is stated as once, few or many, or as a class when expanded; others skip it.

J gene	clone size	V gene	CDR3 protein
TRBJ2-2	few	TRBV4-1	CASSHGLSTTGELFF
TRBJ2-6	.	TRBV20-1	CSARHGGLGLICSGANVLTF
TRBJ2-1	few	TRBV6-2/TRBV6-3	CAVLRGSAYNEQFF
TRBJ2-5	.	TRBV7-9	CASSRPPEQETQYF
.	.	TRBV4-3	CASSHEANQYEQYF
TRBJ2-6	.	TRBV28	CASSPARAGANVLTF
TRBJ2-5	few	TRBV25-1	CASSPPGQAQETQYF
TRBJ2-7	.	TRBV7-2	CASRPGGDYEQYF
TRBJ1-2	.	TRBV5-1	CASSLAPGPTNYGYTF
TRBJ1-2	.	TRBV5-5	CASSLVPGQTYGYTF
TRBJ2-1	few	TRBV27	CASRDGGGTYNEQFF
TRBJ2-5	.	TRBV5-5	CASSLARTSGGYQETQYF
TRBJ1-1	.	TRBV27	CASSTLGAEGTEAFF
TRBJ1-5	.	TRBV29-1	CSVEDGGNQPQHF
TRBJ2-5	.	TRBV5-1	CASSLVGTGERETQYF
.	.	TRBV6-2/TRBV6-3	CASTRDSLTYEQYF
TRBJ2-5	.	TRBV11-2	CASSLVGRTSGETQYF
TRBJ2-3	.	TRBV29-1	CSVASLDSTDTQYF
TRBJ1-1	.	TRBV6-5	CASRRDRGFEGTEAFF
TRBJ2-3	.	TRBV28	CASSLAYDTQYF
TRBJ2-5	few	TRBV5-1	CASRMTTSGGVETQYF
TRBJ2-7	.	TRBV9	CASSVASGLAGVEQYF
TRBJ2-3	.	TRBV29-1	CSGANGGTDTQYF
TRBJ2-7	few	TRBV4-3	CASSQYSGSLYEQYF
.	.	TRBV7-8	CASSLSTGVAETQYF
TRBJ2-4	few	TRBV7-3	CASSLRGEGGEDIQYF
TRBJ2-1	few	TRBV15	CATSRDWGFDEQFF
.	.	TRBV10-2	CASSEWTHNEQFF
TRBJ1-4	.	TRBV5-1	CASSLVGLANEKLFF
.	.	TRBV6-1	CASSEWRTGVGEQFF
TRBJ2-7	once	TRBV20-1	CSADRPGQGSYEQYF